A selection of T cell receptor beta chains follows, all from one sample in a study of T cells after somatic rescue of genetic block. Data came from immunoSEQ multiplex PCR; TCRdb stores just in-frame clones and leaves some out. The sample records more than 65,000 clones, under 95% being singletons. The sample consisted of peripheral blood mononuclear cells (PBMCs). These TCRs come from a man aged 25-40 years. The CDR3 runs from the conserved cysteine through the conserved F or W. A D gene is named only where the DNA matches it firmly. Where a row states a size, it is once, few, many or the class of an expanded clone; other rows omit it.

clone size	D gene	J gene	V gene	CDR3 length	CDR3 DNA	CDR3 protein
-	-	TRBJ1-5	TRBV2	13	TGTGCCAGTAAACAGGGCCCCAATCAGCCCCAGCATTTT	CASKQGPNQPQHF
-	-	TRBJ1-5	TRBV19	14	TGTGCCAGTACTACCATTGGGAGCAATCAGCCCCAGCATTTT	CASTTIGSNQPQHF
-	-	TRBJ2-3	TRBV30	11	TGTGCCTGGAGTATCGGAGATACGCAGTATTTT	CAWSIGDTQYF
once	-	TRBJ2-2	TRBV27	13	TGTGCCAGCAGGCGTACGAGCGGCGGGGAGCTGTTTTTT	CASRRTSGGELFF
-	TRBD1	TRBJ1-2	TRBV11-2	13	TGTGCCAGCAGCTTCGACAGGGGATATGGCTACACCTTC	CASSFDRGYGYTF
-	-	TRBJ1-1	TRBV14	14	TGTGCCAGCAGCCTAGGACAGCTGAACACTGAAGCTTTCTTT	CASSLGQLNTEAFF
-	TRBD2	TRBJ2-1	TRBV6-4	14	TGTGCCAGCAGTAGGACTAGCTCCTACAATGAGCAGTTCTTC	CASSRTSSYNEQFF
-	TRBD2	TRBJ2-2	TRBV5-4	15	TGTGCCAGCAGTCGGGCTAGCGGGGATACCGGGGAGCTGTTTTTT	CASSRASGDTGELFF
-	-	TRBJ1-2	TRBV28	16	TGTGCCAGCAGTTCGAGGGCAGGAAGCAATTCCTATGGCTACACCTTC	CASSSRAGSNSYGYTF
-	-	TRBJ2-7	TRBV27	14	TGTGCCAGCAGCCTGGGCCAGATGGGCTACGAGCAGTACTTC	CASSLGQMGYEQYF
-	-	TRBJ2-1	TRBV5-1	15	TGCGCCAGCAGCTTGGTACAGGGTGCCTACAATGAGCAGTTCTTC	CASSLVQGAYNEQFF
-	-	TRBJ2-7	TRBV29-1	12	TGCAGCGTTGAAGAGGGGGGAAACGAGCAGTACTTC	CSVEEGGNEQYF
few	TRBD1	TRBJ2-7	TRBV2	13	TGTGCCAGTAACCGGGACAGGGCCTACGAGCAGTACTTC	CASNRDRAYEQYF
-	-	TRBJ2-7	TRBV7-2	14	TGTGCCAGCAGCCCAGGGCTGAACCCCTACGAGCAGTACTTC	CASSPGLNPYEQYF
-	-	TRBJ2-5	TRBV7-3	13	TGTGCCAGCAGCCCCAGAAGGGGGGAGACCCAGTACTTC	CASSPRRGETQYF
few	TRBD1	TRBJ1-1	TRBV19	15	TGTGCCAGTTTCGACAGGGGAGGATTGAACACTGAAGCTTTCTTT	CASFDRGGLNTEAFF
-	TRBD2	TRBJ2-1	TRBV7-3	15	TGTGCCAGCAGCTCTAACTCGGGGGGATACAATGAGCAGTTCTTC	CASSSNSGGYNEQFF
-	-	TRBJ2-1	TRBV5-1	15	TGCGCCAGCAGCAACCCGTCGCGGCTTGACAATGAGCAGTTCTTC	CASSNPSRLDNEQFF
-	-	TRBJ2-2	TRBV6-6	15	TGTGCCAGCAGTCCTAATCCCGAGGTCACCGGGGAGCTGTTTTTT	CASSPNPEVTGELFF
-	-	TRBJ2-7	TRBV7-2	13	TGTGCCAGCAGCTCCCGGCCTGCCTACGAGCAGTACTTC	CASSSRPAYEQYF
-	-	TRBJ1-6	TRBV19	14	TGTGCCAGTACCTATAGCTCCTATAATTCACCCCTCCACTTT	CASTYSSYNSPLHF
-	TRBD2	TRBJ2-1	TRBV15	16	TGTGCCACCAGCAGGACTAGCGGGGGCCCGGCGGATGAGCAGTTCTTC	CATSRTSGGPADEQFF
-	-	TRBJ2-1	TRBV7-9	13	TGTGCCAGCAGCTTAGCTGACGGAAGCGTGCAGTTCTTC	CASSLADGSVQFF
-	TRBD1	TRBJ2-7	TRBV7-9	15	TGTGCCAGCAGCGCTCCGGGACAGGGGTTCTACGAGCAGTACTTC	CASSAPGQGFYEQYF
-	-	TRBJ2-7	TRBV6-5	16	TGTGCCAGCAGTTACTCCGGGGCAAGCCTCTCCTACGAGCAGTACTTC	CASSYSGASLSYEQYF
-	-	TRBJ1-1	TRBV6-5	14	TGTGCCAGCAATACCGGGACACTGAACACTGAAGCTTTCTTT	CASNTGTLNTEAFF
-	TRBD1	TRBJ2-3	TRBV7-9	17	TGTGCCAGCAGCTTACTATTAGGGACAGGGGGCGCAGATACGCAGTATTTT	CASSLLLGTGGADTQYF
-	-	TRBJ2-1	TRBV10-3	12	TGTGCCATCAGTGAGTCTGGTAATGAGCAGTTCTTC	CAISESGNEQFF
few	TRBD2	TRBJ2-7	TRBV4-1	19	TGCGCCAGCAGCCAAGTCTCGGGACTAGCGGGGCTGCTAATCTACGAGCAGTACTTC	CASSQVSGLAGLLIYEQYF
-	TRBD1	TRBJ1-2	TRBV4-1	15	TGCGCCAGCAGCCTGCAGACAGGGGGTTTCTATGGCTACACCTTC	CASSLQTGGFYGYTF
-	-	TRBJ2-7	TRBV6-1	18	TGTGCCAGCAGTGAAATGGGGACGGGTCCAGTCCCCTACTACGAGCAGTACTTC	CASSEMGTGPVPYYEQYF
-	TRBD2	TRBJ2-3	TRBV28	16	TGTGCCAGCAGCCAAATAGCGGGAGGGGGCACAGATACGCAGTATTTT	CASSQIAGGGTDTQYF
-	TRBD2	TRBJ2-7	TRBV12-5	14	TGTGCTAGTGGTTTTGCCTCGGGGGGATACGAGCAGTACTTC	CASGFASGGYEQYF
-	TRBD1	TRBJ1-2	TRBV5-4	13	TGTGCCAGCAGCCGGGACAGGGTCGATGGCTACACCTTC	CASSRDRVDGYTF
few	-	TRBJ2-2	TRBV28	16	TGTGCCAGCAGTTTAAGGCGCCAACCAGGCACCGGGGAGCTGTTTTTT	CASSLRRQPGTGELFF
-	-	TRBJ2-3	TRBV4-2	17	TGTGCCAGCAGCCGAAGACTTTCGACTACTAGCACAGATACGCAGTATTTT	CASSRRLSTTSTDTQYF
-	-	TRBJ2-1	TRBV6-5	14	TGTGCCAGCAGCACCGGTGGAGGGGTCAATGAGCAGTTCTTC	CASSTGGGVNEQFF
few	-	TRBJ2-7	TRBV10-1	14	TGCGCCAGCAGTGAGTCGTCAGGGCCCTACGAGCAGTACTTC	CASSESSGPYEQYF
-	TRBD1	TRBJ1-6	TRBV19	16	TGTGCCAGTAGACGACAGGGGCGCGAGTATAATTCACCCCTCCACTTT	CASRRQGREYNSPLHF
-	-	TRBJ1-4	TRBV10-3	14	TGTGCCATCAGTGAACAGGGTGCTAATGAAAAACTGTTTTTT	CAISEQGANEKLFF
-	-	TRBJ2-5	TRBV6-1	14	TGTGCCAGCAGTGTTTTGGGGTTCGGAGAGACCCAGTACTTC	CASSVLGFGETQYF
-	TRBD2	TRBJ2-7	TRBV19	17	TGTGCCAGTAGTCCCCGCCCGACTAGCGGGAGGACCTACGAGCAGTACTTC	CASSPRPTSGRTYEQYF
-	TRBD1	TRBJ1-1	TRBV19	13	TGTGCCAGTAGGGCAGGGGGGAACACTGAAGCTTTCTTT	CASRAGGNTEAFF
-	-	TRBJ1-6	TRBV11-2	15	TGTGCCAGCACCCAAGGGACGCCTGGTAATTCACCCCTCCACTTT	CASTQGTPGNSPLHF
-	-	TRBJ1-1	TRBV11-2	14	TGTGCCAGCAGCTTACAACGGATTAACACTGAAGCTTTCTTT	CASSLQRINTEAFF
-	TRBD1	TRBJ2-7	TRBV30	14	TGTGCCTGGATGTCCGGACAGGGGGCCCACGAGCAGTACTTC	CAWMSGQGAHEQYF
-	-	TRBJ1-1	TRBV25-1	15	TGTGCCAGCAGTGATGGGGGGGGACCTCACACTGAAGCTTTCTTT	CASSDGGGPHTEAFF
-	-	TRBJ1-1	TRBV5-1	13	TGCGCCAGCAGCTTGGACACGAACACTGAAGCTTTCTTT	CASSLDTNTEAFF
-	-	TRBJ1-2	TRBV27	16	TGTGCCAGCAGTTGGGGATGGGACCCTGGGGCGGATGGCTACACCTTC	CASSWGWDPGADGYTF
-	-	TRBJ1-2	TRBV25-1	16	TGTGCCAGCAGTGAATCCCTGCCGGGGTTGGACTATGGCTACACCTTC	CASSESLPGLDYGYTF
-	-	TRBJ1-5	TRBV7-2	15	TGTGCCAGCAGCTTACCGGGGATCGGCAATCAGCCCCAGCATTTT	CASSLPGIGNQPQHF
-	TRBD2	TRBJ2-1	TRBV19	15	TGTGCCAGTAGTAAGCGGGAGGCCTACTACAATGAGCAGTTCTTC	CASSKREAYYNEQFF
-	-	TRBJ1-4	TRBV7-6	15	TGTGCCAGCAGCTTATTGGGGGCAACTAATGAAAAACTGTTTTTT	CASSLLGATNEKLFF
-	-	TRBJ2-3	TRBV5-6	14	TGTGCCAGCAGCTTGGGGACTAGCACAGATACGCAGTATTTT	CASSLGTSTDTQYF
-	TRBD1	TRBJ2-2	TRBV9	16	TGTGCCAGCAGCGGAGGGGGGACAGGGTTAAACGGGGAGCTGTTTTTT	CASSGGGTGLNGELFF
-	-	TRBJ2-3	TRBV15	15	TGTGCCACCAGCAGAGAGAGGCAGGCCACAGATACGCAGTATTTT	CATSRERQATDTQYF
-	TRBD2	TRBJ2-7	TRBV28	17	TGTGCCAGCAGTTTATTTTCCCTTACTAGCGGCTCCTACGAGCAGTACTTC	CASSLFSLTSGSYEQYF